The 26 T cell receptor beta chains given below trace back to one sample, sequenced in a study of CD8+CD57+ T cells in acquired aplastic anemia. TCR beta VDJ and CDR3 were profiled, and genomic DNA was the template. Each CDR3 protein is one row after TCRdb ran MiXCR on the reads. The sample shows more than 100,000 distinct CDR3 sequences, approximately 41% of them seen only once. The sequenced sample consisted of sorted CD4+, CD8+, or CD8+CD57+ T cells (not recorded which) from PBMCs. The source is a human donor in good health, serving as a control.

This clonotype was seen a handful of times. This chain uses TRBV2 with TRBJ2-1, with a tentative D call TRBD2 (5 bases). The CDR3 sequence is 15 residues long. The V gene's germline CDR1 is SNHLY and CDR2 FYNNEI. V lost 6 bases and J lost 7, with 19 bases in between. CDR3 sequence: CASSLREGVTNEQFF. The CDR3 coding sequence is TGTGCCAGCAGCTTAAGAGAGGGAGTTACAAATGAGCAGTTCTTC.

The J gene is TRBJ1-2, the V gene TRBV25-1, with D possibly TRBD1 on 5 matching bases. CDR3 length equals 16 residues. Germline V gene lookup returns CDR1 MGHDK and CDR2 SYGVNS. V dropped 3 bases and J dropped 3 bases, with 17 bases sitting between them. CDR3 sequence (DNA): TGTGCCAGCAGTGATCCCAGTGGGGCGACGGACTATGGCTACACCTTC. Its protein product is CASSDPSGATDYGYTF.

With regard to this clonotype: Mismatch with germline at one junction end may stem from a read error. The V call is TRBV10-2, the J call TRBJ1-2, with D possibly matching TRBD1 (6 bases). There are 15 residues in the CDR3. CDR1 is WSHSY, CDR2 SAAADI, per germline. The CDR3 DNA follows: TGCGCCCGCAGTGAGCCTAACAGGGTCGACTATGGCTACACCTTC. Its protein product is CARSEPNRVDYGYTF.

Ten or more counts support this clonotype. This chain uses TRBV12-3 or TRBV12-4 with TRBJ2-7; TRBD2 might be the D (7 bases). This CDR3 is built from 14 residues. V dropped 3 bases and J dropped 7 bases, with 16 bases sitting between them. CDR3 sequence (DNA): TGTGCCAGCAGTTTGGGAGGGGGGGGTATGGAGCAGTACTTC. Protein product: CASSLGGGGMEQYF.

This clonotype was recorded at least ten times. This CDR3 is CASSQENSYEQYF. The CDR3 coding sequence is TGTGCCAGCAGCCAAGAAAACAGCTACGAGCAGTACTTC. V usage is TRBV4-2 and J usage is TRBJ2-7; no clear D gene. Between the trimmed V and J ends, which lost 0 bases and 3 bases, there was a span of 6 bases. This CDR3 spans 13 amino acids. The germline gives CDR1 LGHNA, CDR2 YNFKEQ.

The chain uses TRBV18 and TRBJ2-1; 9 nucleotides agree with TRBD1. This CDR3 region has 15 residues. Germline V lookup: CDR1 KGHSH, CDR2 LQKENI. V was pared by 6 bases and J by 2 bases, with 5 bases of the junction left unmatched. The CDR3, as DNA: TGTGCCAGCTCGCGAGGGACAGGGCCCTACAATGAGCAGTTCTTC. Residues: CASSRGTGPYNEQFF.

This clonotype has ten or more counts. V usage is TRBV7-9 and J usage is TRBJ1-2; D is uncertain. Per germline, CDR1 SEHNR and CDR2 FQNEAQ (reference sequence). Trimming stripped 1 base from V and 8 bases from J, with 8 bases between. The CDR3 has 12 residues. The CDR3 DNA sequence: TGTGCCAGCAGCTTAGACTCCCGAGGCTACACCTTC. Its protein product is CASSLDSRGYTF.

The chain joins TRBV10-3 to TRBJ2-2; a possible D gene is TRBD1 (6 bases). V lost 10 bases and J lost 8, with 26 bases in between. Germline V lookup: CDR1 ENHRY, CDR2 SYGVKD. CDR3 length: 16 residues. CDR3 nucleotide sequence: TGTGCCACTCGGACAGATAAATCAATGGTGTTAGGGGAGCTGTTTTTT. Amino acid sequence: CATRTDKSMVLGELFF.

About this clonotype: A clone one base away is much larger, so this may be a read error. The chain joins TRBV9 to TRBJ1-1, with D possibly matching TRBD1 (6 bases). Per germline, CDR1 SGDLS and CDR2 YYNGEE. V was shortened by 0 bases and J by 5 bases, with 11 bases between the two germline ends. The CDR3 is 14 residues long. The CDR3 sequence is CASSVGPGETEAFF. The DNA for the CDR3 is TGTGCCAGCAGCGTAGGTCCAGGGGAAACTGAAGCTTTCTTT.

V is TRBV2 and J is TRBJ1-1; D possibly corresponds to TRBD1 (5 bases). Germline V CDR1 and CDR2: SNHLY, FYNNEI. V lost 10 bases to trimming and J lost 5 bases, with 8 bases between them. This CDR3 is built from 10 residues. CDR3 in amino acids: CANQGTEAFF. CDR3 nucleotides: TGTGCCAACCAGGGAACTGAAGCTTTCTTT.

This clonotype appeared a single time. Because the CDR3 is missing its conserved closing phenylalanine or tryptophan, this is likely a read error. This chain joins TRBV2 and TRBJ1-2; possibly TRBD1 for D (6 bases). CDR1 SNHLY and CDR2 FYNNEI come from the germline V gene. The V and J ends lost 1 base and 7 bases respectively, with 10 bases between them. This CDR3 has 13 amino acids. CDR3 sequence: CASSEEGGLGYTS. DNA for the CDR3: TGTGCCAGCAGTGAAGAGGGGGGGCTTGGCTACACCTCC.

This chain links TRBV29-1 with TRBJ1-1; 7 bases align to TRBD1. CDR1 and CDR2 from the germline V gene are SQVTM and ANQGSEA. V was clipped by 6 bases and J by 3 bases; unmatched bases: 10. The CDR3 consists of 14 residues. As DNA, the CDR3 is TGCAGCGTAACCGGGACAGTGACGTACACTGAAGCTTTCTTT. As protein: CSVTGTVTYTEAFF.

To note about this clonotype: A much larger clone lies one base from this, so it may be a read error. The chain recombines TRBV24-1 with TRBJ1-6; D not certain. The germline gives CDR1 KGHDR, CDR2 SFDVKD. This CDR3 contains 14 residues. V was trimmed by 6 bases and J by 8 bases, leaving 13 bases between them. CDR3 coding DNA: TGTGCCACCAGTTCCTCGACGGAGTATTCACCCCTCCACTTT. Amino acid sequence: CATSSSTEYSPLHF.

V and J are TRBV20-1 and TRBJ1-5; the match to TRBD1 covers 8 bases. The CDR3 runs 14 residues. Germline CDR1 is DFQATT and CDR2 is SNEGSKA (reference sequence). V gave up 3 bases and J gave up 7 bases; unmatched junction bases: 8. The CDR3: CSASPTGDGQPQHF. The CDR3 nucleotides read TGCAGTGCTAGTCCGACAGGGGATGGGCAGCCCCAGCATTTT.

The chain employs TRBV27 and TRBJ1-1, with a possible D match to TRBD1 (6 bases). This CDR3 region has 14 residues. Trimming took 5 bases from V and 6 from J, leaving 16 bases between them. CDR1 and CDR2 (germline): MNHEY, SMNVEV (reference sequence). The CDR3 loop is CASSGTGKGAEAFF. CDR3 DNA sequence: TGTGCCAGCAGTGGAACAGGAAAGGGGGCTGAAGCTTTCTTT.

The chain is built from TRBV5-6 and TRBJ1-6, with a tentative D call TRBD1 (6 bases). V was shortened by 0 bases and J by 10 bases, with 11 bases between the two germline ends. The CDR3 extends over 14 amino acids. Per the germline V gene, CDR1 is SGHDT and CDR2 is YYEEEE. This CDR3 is CASSLGRGGSPLHF. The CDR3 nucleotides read TGTGCCAGCAGCTTGGGCAGGGGAGGATCACCCCTCCACTTT.

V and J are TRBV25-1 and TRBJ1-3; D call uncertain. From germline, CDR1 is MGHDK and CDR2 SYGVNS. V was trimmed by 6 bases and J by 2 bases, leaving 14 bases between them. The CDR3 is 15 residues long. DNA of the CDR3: TGTGCCAGCAGCCGAAGGTCCGGGCCTGGAAACACCATATATTTT. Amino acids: CASSRRSGPGNTIYF.

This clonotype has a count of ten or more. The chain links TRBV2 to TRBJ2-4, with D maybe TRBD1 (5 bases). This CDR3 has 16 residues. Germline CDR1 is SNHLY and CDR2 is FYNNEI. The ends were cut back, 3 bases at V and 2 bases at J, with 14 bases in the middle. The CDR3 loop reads CASSEQGPRSKNIQYF. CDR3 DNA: TGTGCCAGCAGTGAGCAGGGTCCCAGGTCCAAAAACATTCAGTACTTC.

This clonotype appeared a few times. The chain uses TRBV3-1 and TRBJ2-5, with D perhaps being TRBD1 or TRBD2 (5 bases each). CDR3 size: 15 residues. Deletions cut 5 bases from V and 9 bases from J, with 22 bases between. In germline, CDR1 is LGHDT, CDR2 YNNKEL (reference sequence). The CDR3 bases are TGTGCCAGCAGCGAAACTAGTTACGAGGGGTTGGCCCAGTACTTC. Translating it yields CASSETSYEGLAQYF.

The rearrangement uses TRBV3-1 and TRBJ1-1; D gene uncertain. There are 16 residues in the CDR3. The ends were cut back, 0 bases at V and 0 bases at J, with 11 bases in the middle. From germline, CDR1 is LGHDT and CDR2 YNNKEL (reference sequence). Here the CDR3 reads CASSQDLGMVNTEAFF. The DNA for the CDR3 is TGTGCCAGCAGCCAAGATCTAGGGATGGTGAACACTGAAGCTTTCTTT.

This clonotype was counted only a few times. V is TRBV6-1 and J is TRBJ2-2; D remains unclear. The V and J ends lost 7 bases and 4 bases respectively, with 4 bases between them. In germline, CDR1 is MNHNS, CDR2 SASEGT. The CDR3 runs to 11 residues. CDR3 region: CASTGTGELFF. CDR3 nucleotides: TGTGCCAGCACCGGCACCGGGGAGCTGTTTTTT.

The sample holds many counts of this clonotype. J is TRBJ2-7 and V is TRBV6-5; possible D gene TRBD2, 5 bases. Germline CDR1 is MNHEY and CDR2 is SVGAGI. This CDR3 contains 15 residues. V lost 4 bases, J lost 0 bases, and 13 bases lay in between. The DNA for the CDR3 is TGTGCCAGCAGTTGGATACTGGGGAGCTCCTACGAGCAGTACTTC. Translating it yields CASSWILGSSYEQYF.

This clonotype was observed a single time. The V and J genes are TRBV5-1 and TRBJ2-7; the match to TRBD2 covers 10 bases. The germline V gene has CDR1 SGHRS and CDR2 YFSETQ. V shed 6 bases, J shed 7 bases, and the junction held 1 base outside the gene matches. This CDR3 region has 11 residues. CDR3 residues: CASKLAGEQYF. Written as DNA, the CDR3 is TGCGCCAGCAAACTAGCGGGGGAGCAGTACTTC.

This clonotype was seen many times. Written as DNA, the CDR3 is TGTGCCACCAGGGGGACTAGCGAAGTAAATGAGCAGTTCTTC. Amino acids: CATRGTSEVNEQFF. The rearrangement joins TRBV24-1 to TRBJ2-1, with 10 bases that match TRBD2. Trimming cost V 7 bases and J 7 bases; bases outside gene matches: 6. This CDR3 is 14 amino acids long. The germline CDR1 and CDR2 sequences are KGHDR and SFDVKD.

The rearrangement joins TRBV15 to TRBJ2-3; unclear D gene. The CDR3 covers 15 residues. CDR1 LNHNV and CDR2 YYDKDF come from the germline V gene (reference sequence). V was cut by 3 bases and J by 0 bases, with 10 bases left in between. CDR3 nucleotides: TGTGCCACCAGCAGCATCACTACTAGCACAGATACGCAGTATTTT. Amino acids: CATSSITTSTDTQYF.

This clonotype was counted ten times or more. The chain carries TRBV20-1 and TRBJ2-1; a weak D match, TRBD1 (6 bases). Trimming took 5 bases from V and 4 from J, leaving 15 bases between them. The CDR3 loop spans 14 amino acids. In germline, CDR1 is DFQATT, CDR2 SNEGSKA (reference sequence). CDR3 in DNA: TGCAGTGCTTGCAGACAGGTGGGGTACAATGAGCAGTTCTTC. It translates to CSACRQVGYNEQFF.